What follows is one T cell receptor beta chain and its context. Its specificity is not known. Each case's diagnosis was confirmed by two pathologists on H&E. The data derive from a study of immune evolution from preneoplasia to lung adenocarcinoma. Profiled with immunoSEQ multiplex PCR; TCRdb holds only in-frame clones, not every one. Found here are about 14,000 clones, approximately 78% of them singletons; the top ten hold under 5%. From germline, CDR1 is SEHNR and CDR2 FQNEAQ (reference sequence). V was shortened by 0 bases and J by 7 bases, with 16 bases between the two germline ends. This CDR3 is built from 16 residues. Study conclusions and caveats: Later-stage lesions seemingly showed higher T cell density and diversity than normal lung.

The sample taken for sequencing was FFPE minimally invasive lung adenocarcinoma tissue. This clonotype was sampled from a person between 65 and 80 years old with lung adenocarcinoma. V usage is TRBV7-9 and J usage is TRBJ2-1, with TRBD2 as a possible D gene (6 bases). As DNA, the CDR3 is TGTGCCAGCAGCTTAGCGCAGGACTACCAGCCTAATGAGCAGTTCTTC. Its translation: CASSLAQDYQPNEQFF.